This T cell receptor (beta chain) is drawn from a study of tumor-infiltrating lymphocytes in primary liver carcinoma. Study background: Samples produced roughly 3.65 to 8 million productive TCRbeta reads, comparable across tissue types.

Germline CDR1 and CDR2: SQVTM and ANQGSEA. The CDR3 length is 15 residues. On this clonotype: Its specificity is unknown. One junction end disagrees with the germline gene, perhaps due to a read error.

Study results and limitations: Only about 7-25% of top clones were detected in each of the five tumor regions.

RNA and DNA were co-extracted from 20-30 mg of unsorted bulk tissue. Over 80% of the cells in every tumor sample were viable tumor cells. Starting from 450 to 500 ng of total RNA, TCR beta cDNA was produced with a primer in the constant region. It was through three nested multiplex PCR rounds of slightly modified ARM-PCR that TCR beta libraries arose. Running around 9 cycles apiece, the first two PCR rounds relied on TRBV1-TRBV30 forward primers together with a C-beta reverse primer. MiXCR was run by TCRdb on the multiplex PCR reads, yielding one entry per CDR3 protein. In the table there are some 190,000 distinct CDR3 sequences, about 85% of which are singletons.

Material: tumor tissue from primary liver carcinoma. The receptor's source is a man aged 40-49 years with primary liver carcinoma and hepatitis B virus infection. This rearrangement joins TRBV29-1 to TRBJ1-1; D may be TRBD1 (5 bases). The CDR3 region is CSASAGWGMNTEALF. The CDR3, as DNA: TGCAGCGCTTCTGCAGGGTGGGGCATGAACACTGAAGCTTTGTTT.